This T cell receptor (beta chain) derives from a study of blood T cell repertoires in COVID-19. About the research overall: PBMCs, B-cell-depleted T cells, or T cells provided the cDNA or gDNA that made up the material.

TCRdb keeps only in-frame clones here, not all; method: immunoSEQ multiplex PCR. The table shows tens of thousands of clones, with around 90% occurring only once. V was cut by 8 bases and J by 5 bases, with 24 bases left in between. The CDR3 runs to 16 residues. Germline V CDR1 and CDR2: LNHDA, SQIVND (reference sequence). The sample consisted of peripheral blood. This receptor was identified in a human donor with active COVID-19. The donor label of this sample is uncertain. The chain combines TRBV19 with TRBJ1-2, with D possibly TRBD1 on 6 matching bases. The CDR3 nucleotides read TGTGCCAGTGGATCCTTCCTGGGACAAGATCTTTATGGCTACACCTTC. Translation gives CASGSFLGQDLYGYTF.